This record looks at one T cell receptor (beta chain) sequence and its context. The CDR3 covers 15 residues. V lost 5 bases and J lost 0; bases outside the gene matches: 7. Germline V CDR1 and CDR2: MGHDK, SYGVNS. Source study methods: Reference gene primer amplification yielded estimated nucleated cell counts. Profiled with immunoSEQ multiplex PCR; TCRdb holds only in-frame clones, not every one. D and trimming come from the DNA, and the V and J calls and clone size come from that table. The table records tens of thousands of clones, over 75% of them present only once. This entry is derived from a study of blood T cell repertoires in COVID-19. Study as a whole: The United States, Italy and Spain were the sources of the acute and convalescent COVID-19 samples. Nucleic acid was either cDNA or gDNA, and it came from T cells, B-cell-depleted T cells, or PBMCs.

Sequencing input: peripheral blood. This chain uses TRBV25-1 with TRBJ2-7, with 7 bases aligning to TRBD1. The TCR was taken from a man in his forties or fifties with active COVID-19. This chain's CDR3 is CASSPSNRGSYEQYF. The CDR3 DNA reads TGTGCCAGCAGTCCATCCAACAGGGGCTCCTACGAGCAGTACTTC.